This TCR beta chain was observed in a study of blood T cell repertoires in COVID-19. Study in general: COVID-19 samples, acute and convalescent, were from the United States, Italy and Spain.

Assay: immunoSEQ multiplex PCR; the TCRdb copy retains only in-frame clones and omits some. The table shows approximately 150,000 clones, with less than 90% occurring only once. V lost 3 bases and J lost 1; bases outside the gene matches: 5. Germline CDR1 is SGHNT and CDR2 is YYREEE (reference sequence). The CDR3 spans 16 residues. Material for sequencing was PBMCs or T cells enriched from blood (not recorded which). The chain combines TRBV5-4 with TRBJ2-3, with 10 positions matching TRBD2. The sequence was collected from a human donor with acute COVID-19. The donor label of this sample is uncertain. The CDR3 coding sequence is TGTGCCAGCAGCTCAATAAGCGGGGGGGGCACAGATACGCAGTATTTT. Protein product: CASSSISGGGTDTQYF.